These 26 T cell receptor beta chains share one sample of origin, sequenced in a study of cytomegalovirus exposure and HLA in healthy donors. Using immunoSEQ multiplex PCR, the repertoire was profiled, and TCRdb retains in-frame clones only, with some absent. The table includes under 200,000 clones, 91% detected once. Sequencing used PBMCs. All receptors derive from a young woman in good health and CMV-seropositive.

The rearrangement joins TRBV7-2 to TRBJ2-4, with 10 bases identical to TRBD1. The CDR3 consists of 15 residues. Germline CDR1 and CDR2: SGHTA and FQGNSA. J gave up 7 bases and V 5 bases, and 8 bases lay outside the gene matches. As DNA, the CDR3 is TGTGCCAGCAGCAAGCGACAGGGGGCGAACAACATTCAGTACTTC. Residues: CASSKRQGANNIQYF.

The CDR3 region is CASSPPGPSNQPQHF. The CDR3 coding sequence is TGTGCCAGCTCCCCTCCGGGTCCTAGCAATCAGCCCCAGCATTTT. The J gene is TRBJ1-5, the V gene TRBV28; no clear D. V lost 8 bases, J lost 0 bases, and 14 bases lay in between. CDR3 size: 15 residues. Germline lookup yields CDR1 MDHEN and CDR2 SYDVKM.

V usage is TRBV28 and J usage is TRBJ2-3; weak D call: TRBD2 (6 bases). Trimming left V 2 bases short and J 2 bases short, with 11 bases between. The germline V gene has CDR1 MDHEN and CDR2 SYDVKM. This CDR3 has 15 amino acids. This CDR3 reads CASSLPEGNTDTQYF. The DNA for the CDR3 is TGTGCCAGCAGTTTACCGGAGGGGAACACAGATACGCAGTATTTT.

The V and J genes are TRBV6-5 and TRBJ2-7, with D perhaps TRBD2 (6 bases). Trimming shortened V by 5 bases and J by 6 bases, and 17 bases separated the two germline ends. The CDR3 loop spans 14 amino acids. In germline, CDR1 is MNHEY, CDR2 SVGAGI. The CDR3 DNA reads TGTGCCAGCAGTCACACCCGGGACTCCCCCGAGCAGTACTTC. Protein: CASSHTRDSPEQYF.

The V call is TRBV6-6, the J call TRBJ2-1; TRBD1 matches at 8 bases. The CDR3 extends over 14 amino acids. With V trimmed by 4 bases and J by 9 bases, 8 bases remained unmatched. Germline loops: CDR1 MNHNY, CDR2 SVGAGI (reference sequence). The CDR3 region is CASSWGTGGSEQFF. DNA for the CDR3: TGTGCCAGCAGTTGGGGTACAGGGGGAAGTGAGCAGTTCTTC.

This clone was recorded a few times. The chain employs TRBV9 and TRBJ2-7; no reliable D call. The CDR3 runs 15 residues. Germline CDR1 reads SGDLS; CDR2 reads YYNGEE. Trimming pared 4 bases from V and 0 bases from J, leaving 14 bases between. In DNA form, the CDR3 reads TGTGCCAGCAGCCCGGCGGCGAGGTCCTCCTACGAGCAGTACTTC. Amino acids: CASSPAARSSYEQYF.

This rearrangement joins TRBV5-1 to TRBJ1-6, with 8 bases identical to TRBD1. The ends lost 6 bases at V and 10 bases at J; junction bases unmatched: 9. Germline loops: CDR1 SGHRS, CDR2 YFSETQ. The CDR3 covers 14 residues. DNA of the CDR3: TGCGCCAGCAAGGACAGGGCGGCGGGGTCACCCCTCCACTTT. It is translated as CASKDRAAGSPLHF.

This clone has just a few counts. This sequence joins TRBV6-5 and TRBJ1-1; D remains unclear. This CDR3 spans 13 amino acids. Germline V gene data show CDR1 as MNHEY and CDR2 as SVGAGI. V was clipped by 6 bases and J by 5 bases, with 13 bases between them. The CDR3, as DNA: TGTGCCAGCAGGAACAGCCGGGGAACTGAAGCTTTCTTT. Its protein product is CASRNSRGTEAFF.

V gene TRBV5-4 combines with J gene TRBJ2-7; 7 bases are shared with TRBD1. The germline CDR1 and CDR2 sequences are SGHNT and YYREEE (reference sequence). V lost 4 bases, J lost 3 bases, and 4 bases stayed unmatched. This CDR3 contains 13 residues. The CDR3 nucleotides read TGTGCCAGCAGCCGACAGGGAAACTACGAGCAGTACTTC. It specifies CASSRQGNYEQYF. Complete variable domain (other parts from reference TRBV5-4 and TRBJ2-7): ETGVTQSPTHLIKTRGQQVTLRCSSQSGHNTVSWYQQALGQGPQFIFQYYREEENGRGNFPPRFSGLQFPNYSSELNVNALELDDSALYLCASSRQGNYEQYFGPGTRLTVT.

The chain employs TRBV11-3 and TRBJ2-2; tentatively, D is TRBD1 (5 bases). The CDR3 is 15 residues long. The V end lost 0 bases, the J end lost 1 base, and 6 bases lay between the germline ends. The germline CDR1 and CDR2 sequences are SGHNT and YENEEA. CDR3 amino acids: CASSLDQGNTGELFF. DNA of the CDR3: TGTGCCAGCAGCTTAGATCAGGGGAACACCGGGGAGCTGTTTTTT.

The V gene is TRBV7-9, the J gene TRBJ2-3; D possibly corresponds to TRBD2 (5 bases). Looked up from germline, CDR1 is SEHNR and CDR2 is FQNEAQ (reference sequence). V lost 1 base and J 4 bases, leaving 15 bases between the germline ends. The CDR3 runs 16 residues. The CDR3 DNA follows: TGTGCCAGCAGCTTAGGAGAGTCCCGGCGGGCAGATACGCAGTATTTT. Its protein product is CASSLGESRRADTQYF.

The CDR3 DNA sequence: TGTGCCAGCAGGAAGGGGCAGGGGACACCGAACACTGAAGCTTTCTTT. Translating it yields CASRKGQGTPNTEAFF. The chain combines TRBV7-8 with TRBJ1-1, with D maybe TRBD1 (6 bases). This CDR3 comprises 16 residues. V was cut by 6 bases and J by 1 base, with 18 bases left in between. The germline V gene has CDR1 SGHVS and CDR2 FQNEAQ.

CDR3 loop: CASSQMNNTGELFF. The CDR3 region has the DNA TGCGCCAGCAGCCAGATGAACAACACCGGGGAGCTGTTTTTT. V and J are TRBV5-1 and TRBJ2-2; D is ambiguous. Germline CDR1 is SGHRS and CDR2 is YFSETQ. The CDR3 runs to 14 residues. Trimming stripped 4 bases from V and 2 bases from J, with 9 bases between.

The J gene is TRBJ1-4, the V gene TRBV6-5, with TRBD1 matching 7 bases. The CDR3 has 14 amino acids. V lost 6 bases to trimming and J lost 4 bases; unmatched junction nucleotides: 5. The germline V gene has CDR1 MNHEY and CDR2 SVGAGI. In nucleotides, the CDR3 is TGTGCCAGCAGGGCGGGACAGCGTAATGAAAAACTGTTTTTT. This translates into CASRAGQRNEKLFF.

The chain joins TRBV5-1 to TRBJ2-5; D might be TRBD2 (6 bases). V was cut by 5 bases and J by 5 bases, with 13 bases left in between. CDR3 length: 13 residues. Germline CDR1 reads SGHRS; CDR2 reads YFSETQ. The CDR3 here is CASRLEGGETQYF. The CDR3 nucleotides read TGCGCCAGCAGGCTCGAGGGAGGCGAGACCCAGTACTTC. Drawing the rest from reference TRBV5-1 and TRBJ2-5, the complete variable domain is KAGVTQTPRYLIKTRGQQVTLSCSPISGHRSVSWYQQTPGQGLQFLFEYFSETQRNKGNFPGRFSGRQFSNSRSEMNVSTLELGDSALYLCASRLEGGETQYFGPGTRLLVL.

The chain is built from TRBV25-1 and TRBJ1-3, with TRBD1 as a possible D gene (5 bases). The V gene's germline CDR1 is MGHDK and CDR2 SYGVNS. Trimming left V 3 bases short and J 0 bases short, with 18 bases between. The CDR3 contains 18 residues. The CDR3 region has the DNA TGTGCCAGCAGTGAGAAAGCAATGACAGTATACTCTGGAAACACCATATATTTT. It is translated as CASSEKAMTVYSGNTIYF.

This clone was found a few times. The chain has TRBV7-7 and TRBJ2-1; weak D call: TRBD2 (7 bases). Germline V lookup: CDR1 SSHAT, CDR2 FNYEAQ (reference sequence). V shed 1 base and J shed 6 bases, with 13 bases lying between them. The CDR3 loop spans 15 amino acids. CDR3 protein: CASSLGRGGGNEQFF. CDR3 DNA sequence: TGTGCCAGCAGCTTAGGGAGGGGGGGAGGCAATGAGCAGTTCTTC.

The chain has TRBV7-8 and TRBJ2-7, with a weak D call TRBD1 (6 bases). V was shortened by 5 bases and J by 2 bases, with 13 bases between the two germline ends. The length of the CDR3 is 14 residues. The germline V gene has CDR1 SGHVS and CDR2 FQNEAQ. This CDR3 reads CASSLVGGTYEQYF. The CDR3 DNA follows: TGTGCCAGCAGCCTCGTAGGGGGTACCTACGAGCAGTACTTC.

The rearrangement joins TRBV9 to TRBJ2-7; maybe TRBD1 (6 bases). The length of the CDR3 is 14 residues. Per germline, CDR1 SGDLS and CDR2 YYNGEE. Trimming shortened V by 0 bases and J by 2 bases, and 9 bases separated the two germline ends. The CDR3 region is CASSVGQVTYEQYF. The CDR3 DNA sequence: TGTGCCAGCAGCGTAGGACAGGTCACCTACGAGCAGTACTTC. The full variable domain, with the rest looked up from reference TRBV9 and TRBJ2-7, is DSGVTQTPKHLITATGQRVTLRCSPRSGDLSVYWYQQSLDQGLQFLIQYYNGEERAKGNILERFSAQQFPDLHSELNLSSLELGDSALYFCASSVGQVTYEQYFGPGTRLTVT.

The chain couples TRBV7-9 to TRBJ2-1; D is unclear. Trimming stripped 5 bases from V and 0 bases from J, with 11 bases between. The CDR3 covers 15 residues. Germline V gene data show CDR1 as SEHNR and CDR2 as FQNEAQ (reference sequence). The CDR3 protein is CASSSDGSSYNEQFF. As DNA, the CDR3 is TGTGCCAGCAGCAGCGATGGAAGCTCCTACAATGAGCAGTTCTTC.

This clone was detected once. V and J are TRBV27 and TRBJ2-1; 8 nucleotides align to TRBD2. There are 14 residues in the CDR3. J lost 2 bases, V lost 6 bases, and 3 bases had no gene match. Germline CDR1 MNHEY, CDR2 SMNVEV (reference sequence). CDR3 protein: CASRAAGAYNEQFF. CDR3 coding DNA: TGTGCCAGCAGGGCAGCGGGGGCCTACAATGAGCAGTTCTTC.

The chain is built from TRBV5-8 and TRBJ1-4; the match to TRBD1 covers 10 bases. This CDR3 comprises 17 residues. V trimming: 0 bases; J trimming: 8 bases; junction bases outside the gene matches: 10. The germline V gene has CDR1 SGHTS and CDR2 YDEGEE. The CDR3 coding sequence is TGTGCCAGCAGCTTGGGGGCAGGGACAGGGGTACGAGAAAAACTGTTTTTT. Amino acid sequence: CASSLGAGTGVREKLFF.

This chain links TRBV15 with TRBJ1-5; maybe TRBD1 (5 bases). Germline V gene sequence: CDR1 LNHNV, CDR2 YYDKDF (reference sequence). This CDR3 has 12 residues. With 8 bases removed from V and 3 bases from J, the gap between germline ends came to 8 bases. Here the CDR3 DNA reads TGTGCCACCCGACAGAACAATCAGCCCCAGCATTTT. Amino acid sequence: CATRQNNQPQHF.

V usage is TRBV4-1 and J usage is TRBJ2-1; 7 positions agree with TRBD1. Trimming cost V 1 base and J 0 bases; bases outside gene matches: 12. Looked up from germline, CDR1 is MGHRA and CDR2 is YSYEKL. This CDR3 has 19 residues. The CDR3 region has the DNA TGCGCCAGCAGCCAAGGGGGCCTAGCCAGGGGGTACTCCTACAATGAGCAGTTCTTC. As protein: CASSQGGLARGYSYNEQFF.

The chain joins TRBV6-6 to TRBJ1-4; D is possibly TRBD1 (5 bases). V lost 0 bases and J lost 5, with 13 bases in between. The CDR3 consists of 16 residues. The germline V gene has CDR1 MNHNY and CDR2 SVGAGI (reference sequence). CDR3 DNA: TGTGCCAGCAGTTACTCGAAAGGGACTGTGAATGAAAAACTGTTTTTT. Translated, it gives CASSYSKGTVNEKLFF.

The genes are TRBV7-9 and TRBJ2-1; the D gene is possibly TRBD1 (5 bases). Per the germline V gene, CDR1 is SEHNR and CDR2 is FQNEAQ (reference sequence). The V and J ends lost 1 base and 5 bases respectively, with 9 bases between them. This CDR3 has 14 residues. The CDR3 DNA sequence: TGTGCCAGCAGCTTAGGCGGACAACACAATGAGCAGTTCTTC. Residues: CASSLGGQHNEQFF.